This T cell receptor beta chain was sequenced for a study of control samples from healthy donors and cancer patients. Profiling relied on immunoSEQ multiplex PCR, and the TCRdb table lists in-frame clones only, not all of them. The sample yields 400,000 to 450,000 clones, about nine tenths seen once. The length of the CDR3 is 14 residues. With V trimmed by 2 bases and J by 1 base, 2 bases remained unmatched. Germline CDR1 SGHKS, CDR2 YYEKEE (reference sequence). This receptor was identified in a man aged 35 to 55 with head and neck cancer. The chain joins TRBV5-5 to TRBJ2-5, with 7 bases aligning to TRBD2. Sequenced input: PBMCs. CDR3 amino acids: CASSFWGGQETQYF. CDR3 bases: TGTGCCAGCAGCTTCTGGGGGGGCCAAGAGACCCAGTACTTC.